This TCR beta chain was recorded in a study of cytotoxic CD8 clonotypes in ibrutinib-treated CLL. Study-level information: Some 25 partial and 2 complete responses; at median 68 months, roughly 15 remitted, roughly 12 progressed. Study-wide findings and caveats: Sustained-remission and progressing patients' sampling times differed. Patients had baseline clonality above age-matched healthy donors, and this clonality moved with circulating CD8+ T-cell counts.

Clones were read by immunoSEQ multiplex PCR, and TCRdb kept only the in-frame ones, dropping some. The sample lists some 120,000 clones, roughly 80% occurring once. Trimming pared 3 bases from V and 3 bases from J, leaving 18 bases between. This CDR3 spans 16 amino acids. Per germline, CDR1 SGHDT and CDR2 YYEEEE. A word on this clone: The antigen is undetermined.

Material: PBMCs, obtained after 24 months of ibrutinib treatment. The sequence derives from a human donor with chronic lymphocytic leukemia. V gene TRBV5-6 combines with J gene TRBJ1-1; D remains ambiguous. CDR3 sequence (DNA): TGTGCCAGCAGCTCGCGTACCCCGGGGTCACACACTGAAGCTTTCTTT. Translating gives CASSSRTPGSHTEAFF.